A single sample is the source of the 26 T cell receptor beta chains below, sequenced in a study of blood T cell repertoires in COVID-19. Generated by immunoSEQ multiplex PCR, the TCRdb table keeps only in-frame clones and is missing some. The sample yields some 320,000 clones, approximately 88% seen once. The sample was PBMCs or T cells enriched from blood (not recorded which). The receptors originated from a man between 60 and 75 years old who had recovered from COVID-19.

The DNA of the CDR3 is TGTGCCAGCTCACCTCGGGGGACCTACGAGCAGTACTTC. Translated, it gives CASSPRGTYEQYF. The V call is TRBV18, the J call TRBJ2-7; tentatively, D is TRBD2 (6 bases). V lost 3 bases and J 2 bases, leaving 8 bases between the germline ends. The CDR3 has 13 amino acids. Germline CDR1 is KGHSH and CDR2 is LQKENI.

The chain uses TRBV28 and TRBJ2-7, with 12 bases lining up with TRBD2. Germline V gene sequence: CDR1 MDHEN, CDR2 SYDVKM. This CDR3 is 18 amino acids long. J lost 2 bases, V lost 3 bases, and 11 bases had no gene match. The CDR3 coding sequence is TGTGCCAGCAGTTTTCGGCTAGCGGGAGGGCCGAGGGCCTACGAGCAGTACTTC. Translated: CASSFRLAGGPRAYEQYF. Complete variable domain (other parts from reference TRBV28 and TRBJ2-7): DVKVTQSSRYLVKRTGEKVFLECVQDMDHENMFWYRQDPGLGLRLIYFSYDVKMKEKGDIPEGYSVSREKKERFSLILESASTNQTSMYLCASSFRLAGGPRAYEQYFGPGTRLTVT.

V and J are TRBV14 and TRBJ1-2; unclear D gene. The CDR3 consists of 15 residues. V lost 0 bases, J lost 2 bases, and 10 bases lay in between. Germline V gives CDR1 SGHDN, CDR2 FVKESK. CDR3 residues: CASSQEVGRNYGYTF. The CDR3 DNA sequence: TGTGCCAGCAGCCAAGAGGTGGGCAGGAACTATGGCTACACCTTC.

On this clone itself: Other DNA sequences from this sample encode an identical CDR3 as well. This chain links TRBV5-1 with TRBJ1-1; 7 nucleotides match TRBD1. Germline loops: CDR1 SGHRS, CDR2 YFSETQ. V was pared by 4 bases and J by 2 bases, with 5 bases of the junction left unmatched. The CDR3 runs to 14 residues. CDR3 DNA sequence: TGCGCCAGCAGCCACGGGACAGCCAACACTGAAGCTTTCTTT. It encodes CASSHGTANTEAFF.

The gene calls are TRBV7-2 and TRBJ1-2, with a tentative D call TRBD1 (5 bases). Per the germline V gene, CDR1 is SGHTA and CDR2 is FQGNSA. The CDR3 sequence is 16 residues long. V was shortened by 4 bases and J by 5 bases, with 20 bases between the two germline ends. DNA of the CDR3: TGTGCCAGCAGCTCCCTACGACAGCCCTTATTATATGGCTACACCTTC. It encodes CASSSLRQPLLYGYTF.

The chain joins TRBV5-1 to TRBJ2-2; 10 bases map to TRBD1. V shed 4 bases, J shed 0 bases, and the junction held 3 bases outside the gene matches. Germline CDR1 reads SGHRS; CDR2 reads YFSETQ. The CDR3 is 16 amino acids. As DNA, the CDR3 is TGCGCCAGCAGCCCGGGACAGGGGACGAACACCGGGGAGCTGTTTTTT. This translates into CASSPGQGTNTGELFF.

This rearrangement joins TRBV28 to TRBJ1-5, with D tentatively TRBD1 (6 bases). This CDR3 is built from 15 residues. V was cut by 2 bases and J by 0 bases, with 8 bases left in between. Germline CDR1 and CDR2: MDHEN and SYDVKM. This CDR3 reads CASSLTGFSNQPQHF. CDR3 bases: TGTGCCAGCAGTTTAACAGGGTTTAGCAATCAGCCCCAGCATTTT.

V is TRBV4-2 and J is TRBJ2-1, with a tentative D call TRBD2 (6 bases). Germline V gene lookup returns CDR1 LGHNA and CDR2 YNFKEQ. Trimming cost V 0 bases and J 10 bases, with 16 bases left between them. CDR3 size: 15 residues. The DNA of the CDR3 is TGTGCCAGCAGCCAAGACCTCCTGAGGGCGGGGGAGCAGTTCTTC. This codes for CASSQDLLRAGEQFF.

The CDR3 loop reads CASSPLAGQMDNEQFF. The DNA for the CDR3 is TGTGCCAGCAGCCCCCTCGCGGGCCAAATGGACAATGAGCAGTTCTTC. The chain recombines TRBV7-3 with TRBJ2-1; weak D call: TRBD2 (5 bases). Germline V gene sequence: CDR1 SGHTA, CDR2 FQGTGA. The CDR3 is 16 residues long. Trimming pared 5 bases from V and 5 bases from J, leaving 19 bases between.

This clone is a singleton in its sample. V gene TRBV24-1 combines with J gene TRBJ2-5, with 8 bases matching TRBD1. The trim removed 1 base at V and 5 bases at J, leaving 8 bases unmatched. The CDR3 loop spans 16 amino acids. Germline assignment: CDR1 KGHDR and CDR2 SFDVKD. For the CDR3, the DNA is TGTGCCACCAGTGATTTACCGTCCGACAGGGGTGAGACCCAGTACTTC. Translated: CATSDLPSDRGETQYF.

This clone appeared a few times. The chain carries TRBV18 and TRBJ2-3; D might be TRBD2 (5 bases). CDR1 KGHSH and CDR2 LQKENI come from the germline V gene. Trimming took 2 bases from V and 5 from J, leaving 17 bases between them. This CDR3 comprises 16 residues. The CDR3 DNA is TGTGCCAGCTCACCAGCGCCGGCGGGTCGGGGAGATACGCAGTATTTT. Translated, it gives CASSPAPAGRGDTQYF. Full variable domain (rest looked up from reference TRBV18 and TRBJ2-3): NAGVMQNPRHLVRRRGQEARLRCSPMKGHSHVYWYRQLPEEGLKFMVYLQKENIIDESGMPKERFSAEFPKEGPSILRIQQVVRGDSAAYFCASSPAPAGRGDTQYFGPGTRLTVL.

J is TRBJ2-1 and V is TRBV7-3, with 9 nucleotides matching TRBD2. The germline V gene has CDR1 SGHTA and CDR2 FQGTGA. This CDR3 contains 21 residues. Trimming removed 3 bases from V and 0 bases from J; junction bases left unmatched: 18. DNA for the CDR3: TGTGCCAGCAGCTTCCCCCGAGGGACTAGCAGTGAGAGGAGCTCCTACAATGAGCAGTTCTTC. Translation: CASSFPRGTSSERSSYNEQFF.

The V and J genes are TRBV7-2 and TRBJ1-1; 8 bases are a match to TRBD1. CDR1 and CDR2 from the germline V gene are SGHTA and FQGNSA. V gave up 4 bases and J gave up 0 bases; unmatched junction bases: 7. The CDR3 has 16 amino acids. For the CDR3, the DNA is TGTGCCAGCAGCTCACAGGGGGGCCTCATGAACACTGAAGCTTTCTTT. This translates into CASSSQGGLMNTEAFF.

The genes are TRBV28 and TRBJ1-2; 9 bases align to TRBD1. V dropped 5 bases and J dropped 3; count of bases not matched to a gene: 7. Per the germline V gene, CDR1 is MDHEN and CDR2 is SYDVKM. The CDR3 contains 15 residues. The CDR3 sequence is CASSRNRGQDYGYTF. The CDR3 region has the DNA TGTGCCAGCAGTCGTAACAGGGGGCAGGACTATGGCTACACCTTC.

The chain employs TRBV18 and TRBJ2-1; 11 positions agree with TRBD2. With V trimmed by 4 bases and J by 1 base, 12 bases remained unmatched. Per the germline V gene, CDR1 is KGHSH and CDR2 is LQKENI. This CDR3 contains 19 residues. CDR3 bases: TGTGCCAGCTCACAGATCACTAGCGGGAGTATGACGTCCTACAATGAGCAGTTCTTC. Protein sequence: CASSQITSGSMTSYNEQFF.

The chain combines TRBV5-1 with TRBJ2-1, with 14 positions matching TRBD2. The germline gives CDR1 SGHRS, CDR2 YFSETQ. The trim removed 4 bases at V and 6 bases at J, leaving 9 bases unmatched. The CDR3 is made up of 17 amino acids. CDR3 coding DNA: TGCGCCAGCAGCAGGCGACTAGCGGGAGGGTTCTCCAATGAGCAGTTCTTC. Its translation: CASSRRLAGGFSNEQFF.

The chain has TRBV5-1 and TRBJ2-5, with a tentative D call TRBD2 (6 bases). This CDR3 has 14 amino acids. Germline CDR1 is SGHRS and CDR2 is YFSETQ. Trimming shortened V by 3 bases and J by 1 base, and 10 bases separated the two germline ends. DNA of the CDR3: TGCGCCAGCAGCTCACAGCGGGTCCAAGAGACCCAGTACTTC. This codes for CASSSQRVQETQYF.

The J gene is TRBJ1-2, the V gene TRBV28; 9 bases match TRBD1. This CDR3 is built from 16 residues. The V gene's germline CDR1 is MDHEN and CDR2 SYDVKM. V was clipped by 4 bases and J by 4 bases; unmatched bases: 10. The CDR3 sequence is CASSWGQGLLVYGYTF. CDR3 DNA sequence: TGTGCCAGCAGTTGGGGACAGGGCCTACTGGTCTATGGCTACACCTTC.

V gene TRBV7-2 combines with J gene TRBJ2-7, with 9 bases lining up with TRBD2. The trim removed 6 bases at V and 2 bases at J, leaving 2 bases unmatched. Germline lookup yields CDR1 SGHTA and CDR2 FQGNSA. The CDR3 consists of 13 residues. CDR3 in DNA: TGTGCCAGCAGGCCTAGCGGGACCTACGAGCAGTACTTC. Translating it yields CASRPSGTYEQYF.

This sequence joins TRBV28 and TRBJ2-1; unclear D gene. There are 13 residues in the CDR3. V was trimmed by 3 bases and J by 6 bases, leaving 9 bases between them. The germline CDR1 and CDR2 sequences are MDHEN and SYDVKM. CDR3 in amino acids: CASSLASINEQFF. CDR3 nucleotides: TGTGCCAGCAGTTTGGCTAGTATCAATGAGCAGTTCTTC.

The V and J genes are TRBV12-3 or TRBV12-4 and TRBJ1-2; TRBD1 is a possible D gene (6 bases). There are 11 residues in the CDR3. V was trimmed by 4 bases and J by 8 bases, leaving 8 bases between them. The CDR3: CASSYRDGYTF. CDR3 coding DNA: TGTGCCAGCAGTTACAGGGACGGCTACACCTTC.

This chain links TRBV6-5 with TRBJ1-4; D gene uncertain. The V end was cut by 0 bases, the J end by 6 bases, with 5 bases between. The CDR3 has 13 amino acids. Germline CDR1 reads MNHEY; CDR2 reads SVGAGI. In DNA, the CDR3 is TGTGCCAGCAGTTACTCGTCGGATGAAAAACTGTTTTTT. This encodes CASSYSSDEKLFF.

V and J are TRBV7-8 and TRBJ2-7; D ambiguous. CDR1 and CDR2 from the germline V gene are SGHVS and FQNEAQ. The CDR3 extends over 12 amino acids. V shed 2 bases and J shed 3 bases, with 5 bases lying between them. The CDR3 spells CASSLNSYEQYF. For the CDR3, the DNA is TGTGCCAGCAGCTTAAACAGCTACGAGCAGTACTTC. Supplemented by reference TRBV7-8 and TRBJ2-7, the full variable domain reads GAGVSQSPRYKVAKRGQDVALRCDPISGHVSLFWYQQALGQGPEFLTYFQNEAQLDKSGLPSDRFFAERPEGSVSTLKIQRTQQEDSAVYLCASSLNSYEQYFGPGTRLTVT.

This chain links TRBV6-2 or TRBV6-3 with TRBJ2-7; 9 bases map to TRBD2. Germline CDR1 is MNHEY and CDR2 is SVGEGT. CDR3 size: 14 residues. Trimming at V came to 3 bases and at J to 5 bases, leaving 5 bases not matched to a gene. CDR3 DNA sequence: TGTGCCAGCAGTTATGGGACTAGCTCGCACGAGCAGTACTTC. Its protein product is CASSYGTSSHEQYF.

This clone was seen a handful of times. The chain combines TRBV18 with TRBJ1-4; tentatively, D is TRBD1 (6 bases). Germline V CDR1 and CDR2: KGHSH, LQKENI. This CDR3 region has 16 residues. V was shortened by 6 bases and J by 0 bases, with 14 bases between the two germline ends. In DNA form, the CDR3 reads TGTGCCAGCTCCCACGAGAACAGGGCAACTAATGAAAAACTGTTTTTT. This sequence encodes CASSHENRATNEKLFF.

The chain recombines TRBV5-1 with TRBJ1-2, with 8 nucleotides matching TRBD1. V lost 2 bases and J lost 7; bases outside the gene matches: 10. This CDR3 has 15 residues. Germline values: CDR1 SGHRS, CDR2 YFSETQ. The CDR3 bases are TGCGCCAGCAGCTTTGGACAGGGTGATGAGTTTGGCTACACCTTC. Encoded protein: CASSFGQGDEFGYTF. Full variable domain (outside the CDR3, taken from reference TRBV5-1 and TRBJ1-2): KAGVTQTPRYLIKTRGQQVTLSCSPISGHRSVSWYQQTPGQGLQFLFEYFSETQRNKGNFPGRFSGRQFSNSRSEMNVSTLELGDSALYLCASSFGQGDEFGYTFGSGTRLTVV.